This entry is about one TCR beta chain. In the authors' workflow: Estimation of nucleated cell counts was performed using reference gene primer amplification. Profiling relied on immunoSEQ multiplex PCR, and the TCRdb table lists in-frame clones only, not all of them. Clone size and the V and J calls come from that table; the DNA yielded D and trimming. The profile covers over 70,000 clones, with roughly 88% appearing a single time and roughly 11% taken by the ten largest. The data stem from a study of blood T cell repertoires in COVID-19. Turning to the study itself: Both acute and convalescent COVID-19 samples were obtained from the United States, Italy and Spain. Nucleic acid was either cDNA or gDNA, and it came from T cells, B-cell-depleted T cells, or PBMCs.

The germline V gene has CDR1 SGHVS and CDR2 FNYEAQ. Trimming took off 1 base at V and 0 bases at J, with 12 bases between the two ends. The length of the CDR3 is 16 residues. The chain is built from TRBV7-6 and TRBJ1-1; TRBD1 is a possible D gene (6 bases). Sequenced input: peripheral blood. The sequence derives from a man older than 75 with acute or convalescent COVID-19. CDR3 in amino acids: CASSLGGPKMNTEAFF. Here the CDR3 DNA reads TGTGCCAGCAGCTTAGGGGGGCCAAAAATGAACACTGAAGCTTTCTTT.